A single sample is the source of the 24 T cell receptor beta chains below, sequenced in a study of T cells in Graves' hyperthyroidism and ophthalmopathy (dated by TCRdb to between 2018 and 2021). Receptor libraries were prepared by multiplex PCR. Sequencer: Illumina HiSeq 2000. The TCR beta CDR3 regions were amplified from the RNA transcripts. A first-round RT-PCR of the TCR CDR3 used the HTBI primer set with the Qiagen OneStep RT-PCR kit. TCRdb's own reprocessing of the public reads used fastp at Q25 and MiXCR and kept productive beta chains. Entries are consolidated by CDR3 protein sequence, retaining the most common genes and DNA. For this sample there are about 380,000 distinct CDR3 sequences; 13% to 15% appear just once. The ten largest clones capture about 19% of the sample. The sample consisted of blood. These receptors were taken from a woman in her twenties or thirties with Graves' ophthalmopathy.

The chain uses TRBV5-1 and TRBJ1-4; D is ambiguous. Germline V lookup: CDR1 SGHRS, CDR2 YFSETQ. V lost 0 bases and J lost 4, with 10 bases in between. The CDR3 loop spans 15 amino acids. The CDR3 is CASSLDTANNEKLFF. The CDR3 DNA is TGCGCCAGCAGCTTGGATACAGCTAATAATGAAAAACTGTTTTTT.

In this sample, this clonotype turned up many times. The genes are TRBV19 and TRBJ2-5; the D gene is possibly TRBD1 (6 bases). The CDR3 length is 14 residues. The germline CDR1 and CDR2 sequences are LNHDA and SQIVND (reference sequence). Trimming left V 5 bases short and J 2 bases short, with 12 bases between. The DNA of the CDR3 is TGTGCCAGTAGTCCAGGGACATCTCAAGAGACCCAGTACTTC. Its protein is CASSPGTSQETQYF.

Ten or more counts support this clonotype. The J gene is TRBJ2-2, the V gene TRBV28; no definite D call. Trimming removed 2 bases from V and 6 bases from J, with 4 bases in between. Per germline, CDR1 MDHEN and CDR2 SYDVKM. CDR3 length equals 12 residues. The CDR3 DNA is TGTGCCAGCAGTTTAAAGCCCGGGGAGCTGTTTTTT. It codes for CASSLKPGELFF.

This clonotype has a count of ten or more. The V and J genes are TRBV18 and TRBJ2-1; unclear D gene. Germline CDR1 reads KGHSH; CDR2 reads LQKENI. The CDR3 has 16 residues. The V and J ends lost 2 bases and 7 bases respectively, with 18 bases between them. CDR3 in DNA: TGTGCCAGCTCACCAGATTCCCTGAGAGTGGGGAATGAGCAGTTCTTC. Its translation is CASSPDSLRVGNEQFF.

In its sample, this clonotype was seen many times. The chain recombines TRBV30 with TRBJ2-1; D uncertain. The V and J ends lost 2 bases and 4 bases respectively, with 9 bases between them. The CDR3 consists of 13 residues. The germline V gene has CDR1 GTSNPN and CDR2 SVGIG (reference sequence). The DNA of the CDR3 is TGTGCCTGGAGTACTACAGAATACAATGAGCAGTTCTTC. It specifies CAWSTTEYNEQFF.

This clonotype was detected many times. V is TRBV20-1 and J is TRBJ2-2, with D perhaps TRBD2 (6 bases). V lost 0 bases, J lost 10 bases, and 27 bases lay in between. Germline values: CDR1 DFQATT, CDR2 SNEGSKA (reference sequence). CDR3 size: 18 residues. The CDR3 DNA sequence: TGCAGTGCTAGAGATGATCTGATTGAAGTGCGGGGTCCAGAGGAGCTGTTTTTT. Its translation: CSARDDLIEVRGPEELFF.

This clonotype was found many times. This sequence joins TRBV28 and TRBJ2-1, with D hard to call. The germline gives CDR1 MDHEN, CDR2 SYDVKM. The V and J ends lost 4 bases and 6 bases respectively, with 7 bases between them. The CDR3 length is 12 residues. CDR3 in amino acids: CASSSPLNEQFF. CDR3 coding DNA: TGTGCCAGCAGTTCCCCCCTCAATGAGCAGTTCTTC.

The chain is built from TRBV13 and TRBJ1-4; possible D gene TRBD1, 5 bases. Germline values: CDR1 PRHDT, CDR2 FYEKMQ (reference sequence). This CDR3 has 14 amino acids. Trimming took 5 bases from V and 3 from J, leaving 10 bases between them. The CDR3 region is CASSRDDSNEKLFF. CDR3 nucleotide sequence: TGTGCCAGCAGCCGGGACGATTCTAATGAAAAACTGTTTTTT.

The genes are TRBV7-2 and TRBJ1-6, with D unclear. The V end lost 5 bases, the J end lost 0 bases, and 8 bases lay between the germline ends. The V gene's germline CDR1 is SGHTA and CDR2 FQGNSA. CDR3 length: 15 amino acids. CDR3 amino acids: CASSGESSYNSPLHF. DNA of the CDR3: TGTGCCAGCAGCGGAGAGAGCTCCTATAATTCACCCCTCCACTTT. Using reference TRBV7-2 and TRBJ1-6 for the parts outside the CDR3, the full variable domain is GAGVSQSPSNKVTEKGKDVELRCDPISGHTALYWYRQSLGQGLEFLIYFQGNSAPDKSGLPSDRFSAERTGGSVSTLTIQRTQQEDSAVYLCASSGESSYNSPLHFGNGTRLTVT.

This rearrangement joins TRBV19 to TRBJ1-2; D is undetermined. Germline CDR1 reads LNHDA; CDR2 reads SQIVND (reference sequence). V dropped 5 bases and J dropped 14 bases, with 18 bases sitting between them. The length of the CDR3 is 12 residues. CDR3: CASSSRPGSLTF. CDR3 nucleotides: TGTGCCAGTAGTTCCCGTCCCGGCTCTTTGACCTTC. Together with reference TRBV19 and TRBJ1-2, the CDR3 gives the full variable domain: DGGITQSPKYLFRKEGQNVTLSCEQNLNHDAMYWYRQDPGQGLRLIYYSQIVNDFQKGDIAEGYSVSREKKESFPLTVTSAQKNPTAFYLCASSSRPGSLTFGSGTRLTVV.

The rearrangement uses TRBV24-1 and TRBJ2-5, with TRBD1 matching 8 bases. J was trimmed by 1 base and V by 1 base; bases with no gene match: 1. Germline CDR1 reads KGHDR; CDR2 reads SFDVKD. CDR3 size: 15 residues. CDR3 loop: CATSDLGTGQETQYF. CDR3 nucleotides: TGTGCCACCAGTGATTTAGGGACAGGCCAAGAGACCCAGTACTTC.

For this clonotype: This clone may be a read error of a much larger clone one base away. The rearrangement joins TRBV19 to TRBJ1-1, with D uncertain. The length of the CDR3 is 17 residues. Germline CDR1 reads LNHDA; CDR2 reads SQIVND (reference sequence). The DNA of the CDR3 is TGTGCCAGTAGTGTAGATCCTACAGACGCGTATCGAATTGAAGCTTTCTTT. Translated: CASSVDPTDAYRIEAFF.

The sample holds a few counts of this clonotype. The chain combines TRBV19 with TRBJ1-4; unclear D gene. The CDR3 is 15 amino acids. CDR1 is LNHDA, CDR2 SQIVND, per germline (reference sequence). V was shortened by 3 bases and J by 0 bases, with 8 bases between the two germline ends. CDR3 bases: TGTGCCAGTAGTATCTACGCAACAACTAATGAAAAACTGTTTTTT. Its protein product is CASSIYATTNEKLFF.

The chain joins TRBV11-2 to TRBJ2-7, with TRBD2 matching 7 bases. Trimming cost V 1 base and J 4 bases; bases outside gene matches: 4. CDR3 length: 14 residues. Germline V gene data show CDR1 as SGHAT and CDR2 as FQNNGV. CDR3 sequence (DNA): TGTGCCAGCAGCTTAGCGGGACTACTTTACGAGCAGTACTTC. Translating gives CASSLAGLLYEQYF.

This clonotype came up many times. The chain joins TRBV7-8 to TRBJ2-1; perhaps TRBD2 as D (7 bases). V was shortened by 7 bases and J by 8 bases, with 21 bases between the two germline ends. Germline V gene data show CDR1 as SGHVS and CDR2 as FQNEAQ. This CDR3 contains 15 residues. CDR3 nucleotides: TGTGCCAGCACCCAAGGGGGGGGGCGTTCCGATGAGCAGTTCTTC. This sequence encodes CASTQGGGRSDEQFF.

This clonotype has ten or more counts. V and J are TRBV24-1 and TRBJ2-5; TRBD1 aligns across 9 bases. Germline V lookup: CDR1 KGHDR, CDR2 SFDVKD. The V and J ends lost 8 bases and 4 bases, in that order; junction bases with no gene match: 4. The length of the CDR3 is 13 residues. The CDR3 sequence: CATMQDRGETQYF. CDR3 bases: TGTGCCACCATGCAGGACAGGGGAGAGACCCAGTACTTC.

This clonotype showed up many times. This chain uses TRBV2 with TRBJ2-7, with D unclear. Per germline, CDR1 SNHLY and CDR2 FYNNEI. V gave up 1 base and J gave up 0 bases, with 4 bases separating them. The CDR3 is 13 residues long. CDR3 nucleotides: TGTGCCAGCAGTGAAGTCAACTCCTACGAGCAGTACTTC. It codes for CASSEVNSYEQYF.

This clonotype came up a few times. The chain carries TRBV6-1 and TRBJ2-1; D is possibly TRBD2 (5 bases). From germline, CDR1 is MNHNS and CDR2 SASEGT. CDR3 length: 11 residues. V lost 4 bases, J lost 14 bases, and 12 bases lay in between. Written as DNA, the CDR3 is TGTGCCAGCAGTGTCGGACTCTCTGAGTTCTTC. Encoded protein: CASSVGLSEFF.

The rearrangement links TRBV5-5 to TRBJ1-1; D may be TRBD1 (5 bases). The CDR3 is 14 residues long. Trimming cost V 4 bases and J 4 bases, with 14 bases left between them. Germline CDR1 and CDR2: SGHKS and YYEKEE (reference sequence). For the CDR3, the DNA is TGTGCCAGCAGCCAAGCACAGGCCCCCACTGAAGCTTTCTTT. Translated, it gives CASSQAQAPTEAFF. The variable domain in full, with the rest retrieved from reference TRBV5-5 and TRBJ1-1, is DAGVTQSPTHLIKTRGQQVTLRCSPISGHKSVSWYQQVLGQGPQFIFQYYEKEERGRGNFPDRFSARQFPNYSSELNVNALLLGDSALYLCASSQAQAPTEAFFGQGTRLTVV.

The DNA of the CDR3 is TGTGCCAGCAGCCCAGAGGGGACAGGGGTAAATCAGCCCCAGCATTTT. Translation: CASSPEGTGVNQPQHF. The chain joins TRBV9 to TRBJ1-5; TRBD1 aligns across 10 bases. The CDR3 runs 16 residues. Unmatched junction bases numbered 8, after V lost 4 bases and J lost 4 bases. Germline CDR1 reads SGDLS; CDR2 reads YYNGEE.

In its sample, this clonotype was seen many times. V is TRBV9 and J is TRBJ1-2; maybe TRBD1 (6 bases). Germline V lookup: CDR1 SGDLS, CDR2 YYNGEE. This CDR3 has 13 residues. The V gene lost 2 bases and the J gene lost 4 bases, with 9 bases spanning the gap. The CDR3 protein is CASSVTGSYGYTF. CDR3 sequence (DNA): TGTGCCAGCAGCGTGACAGGAAGCTATGGCTACACCTTC.

This clonotype was picked up many times. The rearrangement joins TRBV29-1 to TRBJ1-5; no clear D. Germline V gene sequence: CDR1 SQVTM, CDR2 ANQGSEA. The CDR3 extends over 15 amino acids. Trimming stripped 7 bases from V and 0 bases from J, with 16 bases between. Here the CDR3 reads CSAAGVGDSNQPQHF. CDR3 DNA: TGCAGCGCCGCCGGGGTCGGAGATAGCAATCAGCCCCAGCATTTT.

This clonotype was seen many times. This chain joins TRBV11-2 and TRBJ2-7; no reliable D call. Trimming took 4 bases from V and 5 from J, leaving 12 bases between them. The length of the CDR3 is 13 residues. Germline V gives CDR1 SGHAT, CDR2 FQNNGV. CDR3 coding DNA: TGTGCCAGCAGCTGGGTCGTCGTGGACGAGCAGTACTTC. As protein: CASSWVVVDEQYF.

The chain is built from TRBV6-1 and TRBJ2-7, with D maybe TRBD1 (6 bases). The CDR3 spans 15 residues. V was clipped by 1 base and J by 6 bases, with 16 bases between them. Germline CDR1 is MNHNS and CDR2 is SASEGT. As DNA, the CDR3 is TGTGCCAGCAGTGAAGACAGGGCGGTGAGTGTCGAGCAGTACTTC. This translates into CASSEDRAVSVEQYF.